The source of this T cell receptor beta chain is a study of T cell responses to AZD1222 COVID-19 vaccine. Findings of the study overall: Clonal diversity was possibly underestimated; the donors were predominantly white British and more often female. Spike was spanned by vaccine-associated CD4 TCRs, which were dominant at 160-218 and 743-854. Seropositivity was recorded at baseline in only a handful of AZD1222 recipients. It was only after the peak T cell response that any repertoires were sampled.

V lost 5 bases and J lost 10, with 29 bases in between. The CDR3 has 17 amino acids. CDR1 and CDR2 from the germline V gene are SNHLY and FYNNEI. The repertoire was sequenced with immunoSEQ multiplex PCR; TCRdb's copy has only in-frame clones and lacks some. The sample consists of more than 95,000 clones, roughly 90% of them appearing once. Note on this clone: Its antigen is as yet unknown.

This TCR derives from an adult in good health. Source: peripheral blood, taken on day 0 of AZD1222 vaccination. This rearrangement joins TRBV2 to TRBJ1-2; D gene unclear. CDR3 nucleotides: TGTGCCAGCAGTACCCTTTTATGGGAGTCATCGTTATATATCTACACCTTC. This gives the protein CASSTLLWESSLYIYTF.